This T cell receptor (beta chain) originates from a study of CD8 T cells in Susac syndrome. At the level of the study: When blood was collected, patients with Susac syndrome were therapy-naive, were taking corticosteroids, or were receiving intravenous immunoglobulin alone.

While CD8+ and CD4+ T cells were isolated negatively, TEMRA cells were enriched by FACS. The RNA input was roughly 0.45 to 1 ug, and it was reverse transcribed with random hexamers. Via MiXCR, TCRdb re-called the immunoSEQ multiplex PCR reads, giving one row per CDR3 protein. This sample has approximately 210,000 distinct CDR3 sequences; approximately 94% occur once, and the top ten carry 0.15% to 0.2%. V shed 4 bases and J shed 0 bases, with 13 bases lying between them. The CDR3 runs to 16 residues. From germline, CDR1 is MNHNS and CDR2 SASEGT. The chain combines TRBV6-1 with TRBJ1-5; no definite D call. This TCR came from a human donor with Susac syndrome. The sequencing input was CD4+ T cells from PBMCs. CDR3 protein: CASSVKAANSNQPQHF. In DNA form, the CDR3 reads TGTGCCAGCAGTGTTAAGGCGGCTAATAGCAATCAGCCCCAGCATTTT.